The rows below give T cell receptor beta chains drawn from one sample of a study of blood T cell repertoires in COVID-19. TCRdb keeps only in-frame clones here, not all; method: immunoSEQ multiplex PCR. The sample lists some 110,000 clones; roughly nine tenths were seen once. Sample: peripheral blood. These receptors came from a man between 65 and 85 years old who had recovered from COVID-19. The CDR3 runs from the conserved cysteine through the conserved F or W. Each record gives: J gene, D gene, V gene, clone size, CDR3 protein, CDR3 DNA. D genes are given only for firm matches. Where a row states a size, it is once, few, many or the class of an expanded clone; other rows omit it.

J: TRBJ1-4; D: .; V: TRBV5-4; size: .; CDR3: CASSWGPAETRATNEKLFF; DNA: TGTGCCAGCAGCTGGGGGCCGGCAGAGACACGTGCAACTAATGAAAAACTGTTTTTT
J: TRBJ2-7; D: TRBD2; V: TRBV3-1/TRBV3-2; size: .; CDR3: CASSPFSGSSYEQYF; DNA: TGTGCCAGCAGCCCCTTTAGCGGGAGTTCATACGAGCAGTACTTC
J: TRBJ2-3; D: .; V: TRBV6-5; size: .; CDR3: CASALRERTDTQYF; DNA: TGTGCCAGCGCCTTACGGGAGCGCACAGATACGCAGTATTTT
J: TRBJ1-1; D: TRBD1; V: TRBV27; size: .; CDR3: CASSLLTGATEAFF; DNA: TGTGCCAGCAGTTTGCTGACAGGGGCCACTGAAGCTTTCTTT
J: TRBJ2-6; D: .; V: TRBV28; size: .; CDR3: CASSKKGQFFISGANVLTF; DNA: TGTGCCAGCAGCAAGAAAGGACAGTTTTTCATCTCTGGGGCCAACGTCCTGACTTTC
J: TRBJ2-5; D: .; V: TRBV4-1; size: .; CDR3: CASSPRGTPETQYF; DNA: TGCGCCAGCAGTCCTCGAGGGACTCCGGAGACCCAGTACTTC
J: TRBJ1-1; D: TRBD1; V: TRBV12-3/TRBV12-4; size: .; CDR3: CASKVTGDTEAFF; DNA: TGTGCCAGCAAAGTGACAGGGGATACTGAAGCTTTCTTT
J: TRBJ1-1; D: TRBD1; V: TRBV5-1; size: once; CDR3: CASSSTRGRAFF; DNA: TGCGCCAGCTCATCCACCAGGGGGCGTGCTTTCTTT
J: TRBJ2-7; D: TRBD1; V: TRBV6-6; size: once; CDR3: CASSYQQGAGEQYF; DNA: TGTGCCAGCAGTTACCAACAGGGGGCGGGCGAGCAGTACTTC
J: TRBJ2-7; D: .; V: TRBV7-9; size: many; CDR3: CASSLATGEQYF; DNA: TGTGCCAGCAGCTTAGCGACGGGCGAGCAGTACTTC
J: TRBJ2-3; D: .; V: TRBV6-5; size: few; CDR3: CASSYSRGDTQYF; DNA: TGTGCCAGCAGTTACTCGAGAGGAGATACGCAGTATTTT
J: TRBJ2-2; D: .; V: TRBV9; size: .; CDR3: CASSVLIGELFF; DNA: TGTGCCAGCAGCGTACTTATCGGGGAGCTGTTTTTT
J: TRBJ2-3; D: .; V: TRBV28; size: .; CDR3: CASSRHDQGWTDTQYF; DNA: TGTGCCAGCAGTCGGCACGACCAGGGGTGGACAGATACGCAGTATTTT
J: TRBJ2-1; D: .; V: TRBV5-1; size: .; CDR3: CASSLTAGPSGLEQFF; DNA: TGCGCCAGCAGCTTGACAGCGGGCCCCTCAGGTCTTGAGCAGTTCTTC
J: TRBJ1-1; D: .; V: TRBV19; size: once; CDR3: CASSRGHVRGDTEAFF; DNA: TGTGCCAGTAGTAGGGGGCACGTCCGAGGGGACACTGAAGCTTTCTTT
J: TRBJ2-3; D: TRBD2; V: TRBV5-1; size: .; CDR3: CASSIGTSGSTQYF; DNA: TGCGCCAGCAGCATCGGGACTAGCGGGAGTACGCAGTATTTT
J: TRBJ2-3; D: TRBD2; V: TRBV19; size: .; CDR3: CASRSSGREVSTDTQYF; DNA: TGTGCCAGTAGGTCTAGCGGGAGGGAGGTTAGCACAGATACGCAGTATTTT
J: TRBJ2-5; D: .; V: TRBV5-1; size: .; CDR3: CASSFENRETQYF; DNA: TGCGCCAGCAGCTTTGAGAACCGGGAGACCCAGTACTTC
J: TRBJ1-1; D: TRBD1; V: TRBV7-3; size: .; CDR3: CASSRGTGEAFF; DNA: TGTGCCAGCAGCCGAGGGACAGGTGAAGCTTTCTTT
J: TRBJ1-6; D: .; V: TRBV6-5; size: .; CDR3: CASTVQKNSPLHF; DNA: TGTGCCAGCACCGTACAAAAGAATTCACCCCTCCACTTT
J: TRBJ1-1; D: .; V: TRBV4-1; size: .; CDR3: CASSQDPRQVNTEAFF; DNA: TGCGCCAGCAGCCAAGATCCCCGACAAGTGAACACTGAAGCTTTCTTT
J: TRBJ1-5; D: TRBD1; V: TRBV19; size: .; CDR3: CASSIGVDRGLWQPQHF; DNA: TGTGCCAGTAGTATAGGAGTCGACAGGGGATTATGGCAGCCCCAGCATTTT
J: TRBJ1-1; D: .; V: TRBV28; size: few; CDR3: CATRVELLNTEAFF; DNA: TGTGCCACCCGAGTAGAGCTCCTGAACACTGAAGCTTTCTTT
J: TRBJ1-6; D: .; V: TRBV5-6; size: .; CDR3: CASSVKAYYNSPLHF; DNA: TGTGCCAGCAGCGTAAAAGCCTACTATAATTCACCCCTCCACTTT